The text below deals with one T cell receptor beta chain. Its target is unknown. With baseline, cycle 4 day 1, and cycle 7 day 1 as timepoints, blood was sampled. This sample was included in a study of OX40 agonist ivuxolimab in advanced cancers. The study, taken as a whole, reports: Patients with a partial response at 0.1-3.0 mg/kg had among the lowest clonal expansion. The study found that CD8+ T cells averaged more expanded clones than CD4+.

Repertoires were generated with immunoSEQ multiplex PCR, while TCRdb's copy carries only in-frame clones and drops some. The table shows 70,000 to 85,000 clones, with roughly 88% occurring only once. V gave up 6 bases and J gave up 1 base; unmatched junction bases: 5. Germline lookup yields CDR1 KGHSH and CDR2 LQKENI. CDR3 length: 14 residues. The chain employs TRBV18 and TRBJ1-1, with TRBD1 matching over 7 bases. Source: CD4+ or CD8+ T cells sorted from blood, taken in a trial of the OX40 agonist ivuxolimab. The clonotype was recovered from an adult with an advanced solid tumor such as melanoma, head and neck, liver or kidney cancer. The CDR3 DNA is TGTGCCAGCTCTTCAGACAGGGCGAACACTGAAGCTTTCTTT. It codes for CASSSDRANTEAFF. Using reference TRBV18 and TRBJ1-1 for the parts outside the CDR3, the full variable domain is NAGVMQNPRHLVRRRGQEARLRCSPMKGHSHVYWYRQLPEEGLKFMVYLQKENIIDESGMPKERFSAEFPKEGPSILRIQQVVRGDSAAYFCASSSDRANTEAFFGQGTRLTVV.